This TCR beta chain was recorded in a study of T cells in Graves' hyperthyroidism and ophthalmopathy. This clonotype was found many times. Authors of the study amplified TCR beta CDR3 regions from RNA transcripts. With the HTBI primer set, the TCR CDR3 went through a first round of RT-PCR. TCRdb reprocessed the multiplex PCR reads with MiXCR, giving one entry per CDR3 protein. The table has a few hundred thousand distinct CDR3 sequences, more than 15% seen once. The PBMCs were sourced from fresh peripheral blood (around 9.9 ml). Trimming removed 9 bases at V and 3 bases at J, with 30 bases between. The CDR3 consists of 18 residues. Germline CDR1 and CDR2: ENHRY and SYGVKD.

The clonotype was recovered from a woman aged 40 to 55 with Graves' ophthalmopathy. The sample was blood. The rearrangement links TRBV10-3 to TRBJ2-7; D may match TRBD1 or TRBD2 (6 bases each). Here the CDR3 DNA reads TGTGCCATAGCGGGCCGGGGGCTAGATTCCCTGAACCACTACGAGCAGTACTTC. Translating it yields CAIAGRGLDSLNHYEQYF.